These 4 T cell receptor beta chains came from one sample sequenced in a study of control samples from healthy donors and cancer patients. Produced via immunoSEQ multiplex PCR; TCRdb's table is partial and in-frame only. The table shows about 88,000 clones, with just over 90% occurring only once. Specimen: blood. Receptors originate from a man aged 18 to 30 in good health.

The rearrangement uses TRBV6-4 and TRBJ1-6, with 8 bases aligning to TRBD1. Germline trimming cut 5 bases from V and 10 bases from J; bases unmatched to any gene: 10. From germline, CDR1 is MRHNA and CDR2 SNTAGT. CDR3 size: 15 residues. CDR3 protein: CASSNQGQGLSPLHF. As DNA, the CDR3 is TGTGCCAGCAGTAACCAAGGACAGGGTCTGTCACCCCTCCACTTT.

A single count supports this clone. This rearrangement joins TRBV5-1 to TRBJ2-7, with 9 positions matching TRBD2. Germline CDR1 SGHRS, CDR2 YFSETQ. This CDR3 spans 14 amino acids. The V gene end was trimmed by 10 bases and the J gene end by 5 bases; junction bases not matched to a gene: 13. The CDR3 reads CARGGAGALDEQYF. The CDR3 DNA reads as TGCGCCCGCGGGGGGGCGGGGGCGCTCGACGAGCAGTACTTC.

Here the CDR3 reads CASSSANIQYF. The DNA of the CDR3 is TGTGCCAGCAGCTCGGCCAACATTCAGTACTTC. The chain links TRBV7-2 to TRBJ2-4, with D unclear. The CDR3 spans 11 residues. Germline V lookup: CDR1 SGHTA, CDR2 FQGNSA. V lost 4 bases, J lost 7 bases, and 5 bases lay in between.

This rearrangement joins TRBV3-1 (or the pseudogene TRBV3-2) to TRBJ2-1; the match to TRBD2 covers 14 bases. In germline, CDR1 is LGHDT, CDR2 YNNKEL (reference sequence). There are 20 residues in the CDR3. Trimming cost V 4 bases and J 9 bases; bases outside gene matches: 20. The CDR3 is CASSPQKSRLAGGHLGEQFF. DNA for the CDR3: TGTGCCAGCAGCCCCCAAAAATCGCGACTAGCGGGGGGGCACCTCGGTGAGCAGTTCTTC.